This T cell receptor (beta chain) was captured in a study of T-cell memory formation after mild COVID-19. Findings and caveats of the study: Whether second-wave clones peaking at day 37 were SARS-CoV-2 specific went unconfirmed. Researchers found some responding clones in pre-infection memory, a sign that cross-reactive memory joined. Clones which contracted sat mainly in CM and EM if CD4+, and in EMRA if CD8+.

The germline V and J ends were trimmed by 0 bases and 8 bases, with 11 bases remaining between them. Per germline, CDR1 SGHTA and CDR2 FQGNSA. The CDR3 runs 14 residues. This clonotype was detected ten times or more. Its target is not known. Constant-segment-primed 5'RACE gave TCR alpha and TCR beta cDNA libraries with sample barcodes and UMIs. TCRdb ran MiXCR on the 5' RACE reads and lists one entry per CDR3 protein. Of 250,000 to 350,000 distinct CDR3 sequences listed, roughly 13% are singletons. V usage is TRBV7-2 and J usage is TRBJ2-4; TRBD1 is a possible D gene (6 bases). Sequences were obtained from PBMCs or a T cell subset sorted from them (not recorded which). This receptor was obtained from a man aged 18 to 30 who had mild COVID-19 (a few samples of this study predate the infection). Cell type and time point are not known. Here the CDR3 DNA reads TGTGCCAGCAGCTTAGCCGCAGGGGTGGACATTCAGTACTTC. Translated, it gives CASSLAAGVDIQYF.